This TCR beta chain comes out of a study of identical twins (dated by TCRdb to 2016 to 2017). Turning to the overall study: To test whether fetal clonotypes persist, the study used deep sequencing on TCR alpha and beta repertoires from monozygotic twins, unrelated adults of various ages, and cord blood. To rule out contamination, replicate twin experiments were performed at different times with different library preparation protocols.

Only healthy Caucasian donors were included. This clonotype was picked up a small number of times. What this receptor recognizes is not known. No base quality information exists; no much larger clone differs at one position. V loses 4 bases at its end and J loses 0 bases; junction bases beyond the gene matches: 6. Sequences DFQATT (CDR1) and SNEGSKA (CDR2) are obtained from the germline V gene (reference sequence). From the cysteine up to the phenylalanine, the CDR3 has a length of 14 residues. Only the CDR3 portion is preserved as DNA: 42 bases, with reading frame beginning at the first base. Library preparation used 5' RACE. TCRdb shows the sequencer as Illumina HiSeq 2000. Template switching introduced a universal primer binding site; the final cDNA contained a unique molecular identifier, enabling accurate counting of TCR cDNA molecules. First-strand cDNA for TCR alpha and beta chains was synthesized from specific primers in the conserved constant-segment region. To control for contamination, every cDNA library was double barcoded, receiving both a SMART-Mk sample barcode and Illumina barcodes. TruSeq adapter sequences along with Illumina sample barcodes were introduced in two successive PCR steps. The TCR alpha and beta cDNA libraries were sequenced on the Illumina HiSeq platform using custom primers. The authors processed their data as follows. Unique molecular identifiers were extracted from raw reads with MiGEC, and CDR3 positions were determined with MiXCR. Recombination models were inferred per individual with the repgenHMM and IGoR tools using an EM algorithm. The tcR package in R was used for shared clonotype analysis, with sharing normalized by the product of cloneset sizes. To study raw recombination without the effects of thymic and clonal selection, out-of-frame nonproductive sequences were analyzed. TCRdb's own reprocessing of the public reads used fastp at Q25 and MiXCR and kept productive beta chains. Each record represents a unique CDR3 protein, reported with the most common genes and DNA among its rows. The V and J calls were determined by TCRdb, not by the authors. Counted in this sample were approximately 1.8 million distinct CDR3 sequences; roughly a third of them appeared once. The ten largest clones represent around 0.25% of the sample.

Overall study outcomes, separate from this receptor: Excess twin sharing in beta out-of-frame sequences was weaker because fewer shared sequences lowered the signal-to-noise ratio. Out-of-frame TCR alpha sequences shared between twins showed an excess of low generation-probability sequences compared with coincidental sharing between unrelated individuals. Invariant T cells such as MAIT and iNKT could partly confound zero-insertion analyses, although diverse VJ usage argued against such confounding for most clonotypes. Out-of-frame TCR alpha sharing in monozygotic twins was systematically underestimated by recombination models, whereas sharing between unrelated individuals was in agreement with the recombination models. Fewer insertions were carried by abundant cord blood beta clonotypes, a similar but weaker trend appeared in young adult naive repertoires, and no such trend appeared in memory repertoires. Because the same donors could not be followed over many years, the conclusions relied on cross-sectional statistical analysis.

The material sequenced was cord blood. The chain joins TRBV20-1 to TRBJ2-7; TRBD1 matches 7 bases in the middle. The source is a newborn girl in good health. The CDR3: CSATTGASSYEQYF. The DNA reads TGCAGTGCTACCACAGGGGCTAGCTCCTACGAGCAGTACTTC.